These 10 T cell receptor beta chains were sequenced from one sample in a study of regulatory T cells in long-lasting Graves disease. The time point was: newly diagnosed GD, antithyroid drugs for less than 3 months. RNA isolated from PBMCs was used to make the TCR library. Arm-PCR of CDR3 regions and iRepertoire HTBI primers were the basis on which TCR beta libraries were built. Each CDR3 protein is one row after TCRdb ran MiXCR on the multiplex PCR reads. The sample holds 500,000 to 700,000 distinct CDR3 sequences; roughly 15% are singletons and the top ten take about 17%. These data were also filed under a second study, of T cells in Graves' hyperthyroidism and ophthalmopathy.

The sample here was peripheral blood mononuclear cells (PBMCs), taken at new diagnosis, from a patient treated with antithyroid drugs. Source of these receptors: a woman in her twenties or thirties with Graves disease.

In this sample, this clonotype turned up many times. V gene TRBV28 combines with J gene TRBJ1-2, with 10 bases matching TRBD1. The germline V gene has CDR1 MDHEN and CDR2 SYDVKM. V was pared by 3 bases and J by 4 bases, with 8 bases of the junction left unmatched. The CDR3 is made up of 16 amino acids. The CDR3 region is CASSFNPRTGGYGYTF. The CDR3 region has the DNA TGTGCCAGCAGTTTCAACCCCCGGACAGGGGGCTATGGCTACACCTTC.

The rearrangement uses TRBV7-6 and TRBJ2-2; 8 bases map to TRBD1. This CDR3 is built from 18 residues. After removal of 4 bases from V and 3 bases from J, the junction contained 13 bases not matched to a gene. Germline V gene lookup returns CDR1 SGHVS and CDR2 FNYEAQ. CDR3 in amino acids: CASSSETQGAFDTGELFF. The CDR3 nucleotides read TGTGCCAGCAGCTCTGAAACTCAGGGGGCCTTCGACACCGGGGAGCTGTTTTTT.

The rearrangement uses TRBV30 and TRBJ2-5, with TRBD1 matching over 9 bases. Germline trimming cut 6 bases from V and 7 bases from J; bases unmatched to any gene: 12. The germline gives CDR1 GTSNPN, CDR2 SVGIG (reference sequence). This CDR3 spans 14 amino acids. CDR3 region: CACSRTGVEGTQYF. For the CDR3, the DNA is TGTGCCTGCTCCAGGACAGGGGTGGAAGGGACCCAGTACTTC.

This clonotype was observed at least ten times. Here the CDR3 DNA reads TGTGCCAGCAGTTTCCTAGCGGGAGGCAATGAGCAGTTCTTC. It yields the protein CASSFLAGGNEQFF. The genes are TRBV12-3 or TRBV12-4 and TRBJ2-1; 11 positions agree with TRBD2. V lost 3 bases, J lost 6 bases, and 1 base stayed unmatched. CDR3 length: 14 amino acids.

Ten or more counts support this clonotype. The genes are TRBV2 and TRBJ1-4; D is undetermined. This CDR3 region has 15 residues. CDR1 is SNHLY, CDR2 FYNNEI, per germline. Trimming took off 7 bases at V and 1 base at J, with 13 bases between the two ends. DNA for the CDR3: TGTGCCAGCACAGTCGGATCCGGAACTAATGAAAAACTGTTTTTT. It specifies CASTVGSGTNEKLFF.

In its sample, this clonotype was seen many times. The rearrangement uses TRBV6-1 and TRBJ1-1, with no clear D. Germline loops: CDR1 MNHNS, CDR2 SASEGT. CDR3 length: 16 residues. V was pared by 3 bases and J by 1 base, with 15 bases between. The CDR3 DNA reads as TGTGCCAGCAGTGACCCCGGGTGGACGGCGAACACTGAAGCTTTCTTT. Amino acids: CASSDPGWTANTEAFF.

This clonotype was counted many times. The V gene is TRBV11-3, the J gene TRBJ2-1; D remains unclear. CDR1 and CDR2 (germline): SGHNT, YENEEA. The CDR3 covers 15 residues. The V end was cut by 3 bases, the J end by 6 bases, with 15 bases between. The CDR3 region is CASSFREAYGNEQFF. The CDR3, as DNA: TGTGCCAGCAGCTTTCGCGAGGCGTACGGCAATGAGCAGTTCTTC.

This clonotype was found a few times. DNA of the CDR3: TGCAGCGTTGAAGACGTTGGTGACCTTGCCCCCACAGATACGCAGTATTTT. Translation: CSVEDVGDLAPTDTQYF. This chain uses TRBV29-1 with TRBJ2-3; no definite D call. CDR1 is SQVTM and CDR2 is ANQGSEA in the germline V gene. V was shortened by 0 bases and J by 2 bases, with 18 bases between the two germline ends. The CDR3 contains 17 residues.

This clonotype was counted a few times. This could be a read error, since a much larger clone is one nucleotide away. This sequence joins TRBV28 and TRBJ1-1; TRBD1 matches 7 bases. The CDR3 loop spans 16 amino acids. V lost 2 bases to trimming and J lost 0 bases; unmatched junction nucleotides: 6. Germline V CDR1 and CDR2: MDHEN, SYDVKM. CDR3 nucleotides: TGTGCCAGCAGTTTAGGTGGGACAGTCATGAACACTGAAGCTTTCTTT. It translates to CASSLGGTVMNTEAFF.

This clonotype was seen a few times. The chain combines TRBV28 with TRBJ1-5, with TRBD1 matching 9 bases. In germline, CDR1 is MDHEN, CDR2 SYDVKM. V trimming: 3 bases; J trimming: 1 base; junction bases outside the gene matches: 7. This CDR3 has 17 amino acids. The CDR3 spells CASSLGQGLVSNQPQHF. DNA of the CDR3: TGTGCCAGCAGTTTGGGACAGGGCTTAGTGAGCAATCAGCCCCAGCATTTT.